The 18 T cell receptor beta chains presented below share a single source sample, sequenced in a study of T cells after yellow fever vaccination (dated by TCRdb to about 2019). Interpreted using the paper, the treatment or condition label stands for: live attenuated yellow fever vaccine strain. The method behind the library was 5' RACE. TCRdb records Illumina HiSeq 2500 as the sequencer. TCRdb applied fastp at Q25 and MiXCR to the public reads, then kept only in-frame beta chains. Rows with one shared CDR3 protein collapse into an entry with the most common genes and DNA. Here the sample has about 68,000 distinct CDR3 sequences; 6.5% occur a single time. Approximately 35% of the sample goes to the ten largest clones. The material was CD8+ T cells sorted from PBMCs, obtained approximately 40 days after the first yellow fever vaccination. The receptors come from a man aged 18 to 30 who received the YFV17D yellow fever vaccine.

This clonotype was picked up many times. This chain joins TRBV10-3 and TRBJ1-3; D gene uncertain. The germline V gene has CDR1 ENHRY and CDR2 SYGVKD. The CDR3 totals 14 residues. Trimming cost V 4 bases and J 0 bases, with 7 bases left between them. This CDR3 reads CAISGDSSGNTIYF. The CDR3 DNA reads TGTGCCATCAGTGGGGATAGCTCTGGAAACACCATATATTTT.

This clonotype was seen repeatedly, ten times or more. The J gene is TRBJ1-5, the V gene TRBV7-4; a possible D gene is TRBD1 (6 bases). The CDR3 runs to 17 residues. Between the trimmed V and J ends, which lost 5 bases and 0 bases, there was a span of 17 bases. Looked up from germline, CDR1 is SGHVT and CDR2 is SQSDAQ. In DNA form, the CDR3 reads TGTGCCAGCAGCAAATATAAGGGGACACATAGCAATCAGCCCCAGCATTTT. It yields the protein CASSKYKGTHSNQPQHF.

This clonotype was seen at least ten times. The V and J genes are TRBV3-1 and TRBJ2-5, with D perhaps being TRBD1 or TRBD2 (5 bases each). Looked up from germline, CDR1 is LGHDT and CDR2 is YNNKEL (reference sequence). This CDR3 is built from 17 residues. The V gene lost 2 bases and the J gene lost 0 bases, with 16 bases spanning the gap. The CDR3 bases are TGTGCCAGCAGCCAACAACCGAGCAGGGAGTACCAAGAGACCCAGTACTTC. It specifies CASSQQPSREYQETQYF.

At least ten counts were recorded for this clonotype. The V call is TRBV29-1, the J call TRBJ1-2; D remains ambiguous. CDR3 length equals 11 residues. Germline-derived CDR1 and CDR2 are SQVTM and ANQGSEA. V was pared by 6 bases and J by 8 bases, with 13 bases between. CDR3 bases: TGCAGCGTGTTTCCGATCGGGGGCTACACCTTC. This encodes CSVFPIGGYTF.

This clonotype was recorded at least ten times. The chain couples TRBV29-1 to TRBJ1-1; D is unclear. CDR1 and CDR2 from the germline V gene are SQVTM and ANQGSEA. The CDR3 consists of 12 residues. V was clipped by 4 bases and J by 0 bases, with 6 bases between them. This CDR3 reads CSVVWMNTEAFF. CDR3 DNA sequence: TGCAGCGTTGTATGGATGAACACTGAAGCTTTCTTT.

Notes on this clonotype: Being one base from a much bigger clone, this may be a read error. Lacking the conserved final phenylalanine or tryptophan, this CDR3 likely reflects a read error. This chain links TRBV29-1 with TRBJ2-1; possible D gene TRBD1, 6 bases. This CDR3 has 12 residues. Germline V gene sequence: CDR1 SQVTM, CDR2 ANQGSEA. V was clipped by 2 bases and J by 6 bases, with 8 bases between them. This chain's CDR3 is CSVEKGGNEQFI. The DNA of the CDR3 is TGCAGCGTTGAAAAAGGGGGCAATGAGCAGTTCATC.

There are many counts of this clonotype. The genes are TRBV7-9 and TRBJ2-3; TRBD2 agrees at 8 bases. Germline trimming cut 5 bases from V and 2 bases from J; bases unmatched to any gene: 9. This CDR3 spans 16 amino acids. Germline values: CDR1 SEHNR, CDR2 FQNEAQ (reference sequence). CDR3: CASSAIRGGPTDTQYF. The DNA of the CDR3 is TGTGCCAGCAGCGCGATCCGCGGGGGGCCCACAGATACGCAGTATTTT.

The table lists this clonotype with many counts. The DNA of the CDR3 is TGTGCCAGCAGTTCTCTACCAGGGGGCGAACGCAATGAGCAGTTCTTC. Amino acid sequence: CASSSLPGGERNEQFF. The V and J genes are TRBV27 and TRBJ2-1; 8 bases match TRBD1. The germline CDR1 and CDR2 sequences are MNHEY and SMNVEV (reference sequence). This CDR3 contains 16 residues. V dropped 4 bases and J dropped 6; count of bases not matched to a gene: 11.

The chain carries TRBV12-3 or TRBV12-4 and TRBJ1-1; 7 bases fit TRBD1. J gave up 4 bases and V 3 bases, and 2 bases lay outside the gene matches. The CDR3 runs to 13 residues. This CDR3 reads CASSFQGVTEAFF. CDR3 nucleotides: TGTGCCAGCAGTTTCCAGGGGGTCACTGAAGCTTTCTTT.

The V call is TRBV7-6, the J call TRBJ1-2, with 12 bases aligning to TRBD1. Germline-derived CDR1 and CDR2 are SGHVS and FNYEAQ. CDR3 length: 14 amino acids. Germline trimming cut 5 bases from V and 8 bases from J; bases unmatched to any gene: 6. The CDR3 region has the DNA TGTGCCAGCAGCCCGGGACAGGGGGCGAACGGCTACACCTTC. Its protein is CASSPGQGANGYTF.

This clonotype appeared many times. V and J are TRBV27 and TRBJ2-1; TRBD2 aligns across 10 bases. The germline V gene encodes CDR1 MNHEY and CDR2 SMNVEV (reference sequence). The CDR3 has 14 residues. Trimming took 6 bases from V and 8 from J; bases not matched to a gene: 7. Written as DNA, the CDR3 is TGTGCCAGCAGGGGAGCGGGGGGGGGTGATGAGCAGTTCTTC. It encodes CASRGAGGGDEQFF.

V is TRBV9 and J is TRBJ2-5, with D maybe TRBD2 (5 bases). With 0 bases removed from V and 5 bases from J, the gap between germline ends came to 11 bases. Germline V gives CDR1 SGDLS, CDR2 YYNGEE. This CDR3 contains 14 residues. The CDR3 DNA is TGTGCCAGCAGCGTAGCCGGGGTTGCGGAGACCCAGTACTTC. Its translation: CASSVAGVAETQYF.

This clonotype came up many times. The V gene is TRBV29-1, the J gene TRBJ2-3; 7 bases align to TRBD2. Germline CDR1 reads SQVTM; CDR2 reads ANQGSEA. V was pared by 4 bases and J by 1 base, with 11 bases of the junction left unmatched. The CDR3 loop spans 16 amino acids. The CDR3 here is CSVVSASGIRTDTQYF. The CDR3 DNA sequence: TGCAGCGTTGTTTCCGCCAGCGGGATCCGCACAGATACGCAGTATTTT.

This clonotype was counted a few times. The chain recombines TRBV30 with TRBJ2-1; the D gene is possibly TRBD2 (6 bases). The CDR3 covers 13 residues. CDR1 is GTSNPN, CDR2 SVGIG, per germline (reference sequence). Between the trimmed V and J ends, which lost 5 bases and 1 base, there was a span of 9 bases. The CDR3 reads CAWSRESYNEQFF. CDR3 nucleotide sequence: TGTGCCTGGTCCCGGGAGTCCTACAATGAGCAGTTCTTC.

This clonotype was recorded only once. The rearrangement joins TRBV6-1 to TRBJ2-5, with 10 bases lining up with TRBD2. The CDR3 runs 17 residues. With 7 bases clipped from V and 5 bases from J, the junction kept 16 bases outside the gene matches. Germline CDR1 reads MNHNS; CDR2 reads SASEGT. CDR3 in DNA: TGTGCCAGCAAAAAGCCCGAGCGGGGGGGGAGTTGGGAGACCCAGTACTTC. Its protein product is CASKKPERGGSWETQYF.

This clonotype occurred many times. The chain couples TRBV6-1 to TRBJ1-5; 8 bases match TRBD1. Germline V CDR1 and CDR2: MNHNS, SASEGT. The CDR3 is 14 residues long. V shed 6 bases, J shed 7 bases, and the junction held 8 bases outside the gene matches. CDR3 in DNA: TGTGCCAGCAGCAACGGACAGGGAGAACAGCCCCAGCATTTT. Protein: CASSNGQGEQPQHF.

Many counts were recorded for this clonotype. The chain recombines TRBV11-2 with TRBJ1-2, with TRBD1 as a possible D gene (5 bases). The CDR3 has 14 residues. V lost 5 bases to trimming and J lost 1 base, with 11 bases between them. In germline, CDR1 is SGHAT, CDR2 FQNNGV. The chain's CDR3 is CASSTGVLNYGYTF. CDR3 sequence (DNA): TGTGCCAGCAGCACGGGGGTCCTTAACTATGGCTACACCTTC.

The chain carries TRBV7-3 and TRBJ2-2; 7 bases fit TRBD2. The CDR3 extends over 14 amino acids. Germline-derived CDR1 and CDR2 are SGHTA and FQGTGA. Trimming removed 2 bases from V and 7 bases from J; junction bases left unmatched: 4. The DNA for the CDR3 is TGTGCCAGCAGCTTATCCCCTAGCGGCGGGGAGCTGTTTTTT. It encodes CASSLSPSGGELFF.